These T cell receptor beta chains were read from a single sample in a study of T-cell memory formation after mild COVID-19. One entry per CDR3 protein results from TCRdb running MiXCR on the 5' RACE reads. The table includes about 250,000 distinct CDR3 sequences, over 15% detected once. The sequencing input was PBMCs or a T cell subset sorted from them (not recorded which). The receptor source for this set is an adult woman who had mild COVID-19 (a few samples of this study predate the infection). Cell type and time point are not known. The CDR3 runs from the conserved cysteine through the conserved F or W. The D gene is left open where the match is weak. For some rows the clone size is stated as once, few or many, or as a class when expanded; others skip it.

v_call	j_call	clone_size	cdr3_length	d_call	cdr3_nt	cdr3_aa
TRBV12-3/TRBV12-4	TRBJ2-2	few	15	.	TGTGCCAGCAGCCGCAGAGAGGGGGGTGGTGGGGAGCTGTTTTTT	CASSRREGGGGELFF
TRBV12-3/TRBV12-4	TRBJ2-1	few	15	TRBD2	TGTGCCAGCAGTTTTAGGGGACTAGCGAGCAATGAGCAGTTCTTC	CASSFRGLASNEQFF
TRBV5-5	TRBJ2-3	.	13	.	TGTGCCAGCGTAAAGGGGGACACAGATACGCAGTATTTT	CASVKGDTDTQYF
TRBV7-9	TRBJ1-1	few	15	.	TGTGCCAGCAGCCCTGGGGGGGGCATGAACACTGAAGCTTTCTTT	CASSPGGGMNTEAFF
TRBV5-5	TRBJ1-4	.	15	.	TGTGCCAGCAGCCCCATCGTGGCAGGATTAGGCAAACTGTTTTTT	CASSPIVAGLGKLFF
TRBV15	TRBJ2-7	few	17	.	TGTGCCACCAGCAGAGACTACCCAGGGTTAGGGGCCTACGAGCAGTACTTC	CATSRDYPGLGAYEQYF
TRBV5-1	TRBJ2-2	many	12	.	TGCGCCAGCAGCTTGGACGGCGGGGAGCTGTTTTTT	CASSLDGGELFF
TRBV7-8	TRBJ2-7	.	15	.	TGTGCCAGCAGCTTAGGAACGGCAGGGATAAACCAGGCGTACTTC	CASSLGTAGINQAYF
TRBV27	TRBJ2-2	few	15	TRBD1	TGTGCCAGCAGGCCCAGGGGGTTGAACACCGGGGAGCTGTTTTTT	CASRPRGLNTGELFF
TRBV5-1	TRBJ1-5	.	14	.	TGCGCCAGCAGGGGCCGCGACGCAAATCAGCCCCAGCATTTT	CASRGRDANQPQHF
TRBV29-1	TRBJ2-3	.	15	.	TGCAGCGTCGAAGGGGGGCCTTATAGCACAGATACGCAGTATTTT	CSVEGGPYSTDTQYF
TRBV20-1	TRBJ2-7	few	14	TRBD2	TGCAGTGCGGGTACTAGCGGGAGAAGGTACGAGCAGTACTTC	CSAGTSGRRYEQYF
TRBV5-1	TRBJ1-3	.	13	.	TGCGCCAGCAGGACTTACTCTGGAAACACCATATATTTT	CASRTYSGNTIYF
TRBV6-6	TRBJ1-5	.	14	TRBD1	TGTGCCAGCAGCATGGGACAGGGCACTCAGCCCCAGCATTTT	CASSMGQGTQPQHF
TRBV28	TRBJ1-2	.	15	.	TGTGCCAGCAGTCCATCCGGACACGATAACTATGGCTACACCTTC	CASSPSGHDNYGYTF
TRBV7-8	TRBJ1-1	.	15	.	TGTGCCAGCAGCTATCGACAGTCTATCGGCACTGAAGCTTTCTTT	CASSYRQSIGTEAFF
TRBV27	TRBJ1-5	few	13	.	TGTGCCAGCAGTTCGATGGTCAATCAGCCCCAGCATTTT	CASSSMVNQPQHF
TRBV5-1	TRBJ1-1	few	15	TRBD1	TGCGCCAGCAGCCCTCCGACAGGGAGGGACACTGAAGCTTTCTTT	CASSPPTGRDTEAFF
TRBV29-1	TRBJ2-7	.	13	TRBD2	TGCAGCGTATCTAGCGGGAGAGCCTACGAGCAGTACTTC	CSVSSGRAYEQYF
TRBV24-1	TRBJ2-3	many	17	TRBD2	TGTGCCACCAGTGCGCCGGGGGGGATTACTAGCACAGATACGCAGTATTTT	CATSAPGGITSTDTQYF
TRBV12-3/TRBV12-4	TRBJ2-7	many	17	TRBD1	TGTGCCAGCAGTTTTGGGACAGGGGGCTTCGGCCCCTACGAGCAGTACTTC	CASSFGTGGFGPYEQYF
TRBV27	TRBJ1-5	few	13	.	TGTGCCAGCAGTTTGACGGGGTATCAGCCCCAGCATTTT	CASSLTGYQPQHF
TRBV20-1	TRBJ2-5	few	13	.	TGCAGTGCTCACCTAGGGGAACAAGAGACCCAGTACTTC	CSAHLGEQETQYF
TRBV12-3/TRBV12-4	TRBJ1-1	many	16	TRBD1	TGTGCCAGCATCCGCAGACAGGGGCTTCGAGCGGGTGAAGCTTTCTTT	CASIRRQGLRAGEAFF
TRBV2	TRBJ2-3	few	15	.	TGTGCCAGCAGGAGGACTAACACTGGCACAGATACGCAGTATTTT	CASRRTNTGTDTQYF
TRBV7-9	TRBJ2-7	.	11	.	TGTGCCAGCAGGGGGGAGTACGAGCAGTACTTC	CASRGEYEQYF
TRBV7-2	TRBJ1-6	.	11	.	TGTGCCAGCAGCAATTACGGTGCCCTCCACTTT	CASSNYGALHF
TRBV9	TRBJ1-5	few	13	.	TGTGCCAGCAGCGGCCACGGCAATCAGCCCCAGCATTTT	CASSGHGNQPQHF
TRBV6-6	TRBJ1-1	.	13	.	TGTGCCAGCAGTTACACTCGGAACACTGAAGCTTTCTTT	CASSYTRNTEAFF
TRBV29-1	TRBJ1-1	few	13	TRBD1	TGCAGCGCCGTGGGACAGAACCTAGGTGAAGCTTTCTTT	CSAVGQNLGEAFF
TRBV5-1	TRBJ1-2	.	15	.	TGCGCCAGCAGCTTGGGAGGGGCCGGGCTTGTTAGCTACACCTTC	CASSLGGAGLVSYTF
TRBV2	TRBJ2-5	.	14	.	TGTGCCAGCAGTGACTGGACTTCTCAAGAGACCCAGTACTTC	CASSDWTSQETQYF
TRBV3-1	TRBJ2-4	many	12	.	TGTGCCAGCAGCCAAGATAGGGTCATTCAGTACTTC	CASSQDRVIQYF
TRBV7-9	TRBJ2-7	few	14	TRBD1	TGTGCCAGCAGCTTCGGGACAGGGAACTACGAGCAGTACTTC	CASSFGTGNYEQYF
TRBV6-5	TRBJ2-1	.	12	TRBD1	TGTGCCAGCAGTTCCGCCGGGACAGGTCTGTTCTTC	CASSSAGTGLFF
TRBV6-5	TRBJ2-1	many	11	.	TGTGCCAGCAGTTACCGCCATGAGCAGTTCTTC	CASSYRHEQFF
TRBV3-1	TRBJ2-3	.	12	.	TGTGCCAGCAGCCAAGGAGTGGATACGCAGTATTTT	CASSQGVDTQYF
TRBV12-3/TRBV12-4	TRBJ1-3	.	13	.	TGTGCCAGCAGTTTAACACAGGGAAACACCATATATTTT	CASSLTQGNTIYF
TRBV10-3	TRBJ2-7	few	15	TRBD1	TGTGCCATCAGGTTGGGCGGGACAGGGAACCCCGAGCAGTACTTC	CAIRLGGTGNPEQYF
TRBV6-6	TRBJ2-7	many	16	TRBD2	TGTGCCAGCAATAAGGAGGGGGCGCGGGAGGGCTACGAGCAGTACTTC	CASNKEGAREGYEQYF
TRBV7-3	TRBJ2-5	.	15	.	TGTGCCAGCAGCTTGGGGGACAACCAGGGAGCGACCCAGTACTTC	CASSLGDNQGATQYF
TRBV7-2	TRBJ2-7	many	15	TRBD2	TGTGCCAGCAGCCGAGTTGGCGGGAGGAATAACGAGCAGTACTTC	CASSRVGGRNNEQYF
TRBV7-9	TRBJ1-2	few	17	TRBD1	TGTGCCAGCACCCCCCCCCGAGACAGGGGCCCCAACTATGGCTACACCTTC	CASTPPRDRGPNYGYTF
TRBV15	TRBJ2-5	.	14	.	TGTGCCACCAGCAGAGATGCAGGGAAGGAGACCCAGTACTTC	CATSRDAGKETQYF
TRBV12-3/TRBV12-4	TRBJ2-7	many	17	.	TGTGCCAGCAGTCCCTCCCTTGGGTCCTCCTCTTCCTACGAGCAGTACTTC	CASSPSLGSSSSYEQYF
TRBV11-2	TRBJ1-1	.	13	.	TGTGCCAGCAGTCAGAGACAGTACACTGAAGCTTTCTTT	CASSQRQYTEAFF
TRBV6-6	TRBJ2-3	few	14	.	TGTGCCAGCACTCGGGTCGGGAGCACAGATACGCAGTATTTT	CASTRVGSTDTQYF
TRBV5-1	TRBJ2-5	.	14	.	TGCGCCAGCAGCTCACCTTTTGACCAAGAGACCCAGTACTTC	CASSSPFDQETQYF
TRBV14	TRBJ2-1	.	14	TRBD2	TGTGCCAGCAGCCGAGGGACTACGAGCAATGAGCAGTTCTTC	CASSRGTTSNEQFF
TRBV7-3	TRBJ1-2	.	16	TRBD1	TGTGCCAGCAGCTTAAATCCAGGGGGCTTTTCTAATGGCTACACCTTC	CASSLNPGGFSNGYTF
TRBV12-3/TRBV12-4	TRBJ1-1	few	15	TRBD1	TGTGCCAGCAGTTTCCGGACAGGGCTGAACACTGAAGCTTTCTTT	CASSFRTGLNTEAFF
TRBV7-7	TRBJ2-3	.	15	.	TGTGCCAGCAGCTTAGCCAGGACGAGCACAGATACGCAGTATTTT	CASSLARTSTDTQYF
TRBV7-2	TRBJ2-3	many	14	.	TGTGCCAGCAGCTTAGGGACATACACAGATACGCAGTATTTT	CASSLGTYTDTQYF
TRBV7-6	TRBJ2-3	many	16	TRBD2	TGTGCCAGCAGCCCCGGACTAGCGGGGAGCACAGATACGCAGTATTTT	CASSPGLAGSTDTQYF
TRBV3-1	TRBJ1-1	.	13	.	TGTGCCAGCAGCGAGGGACAGAACACTGAAGCTTTCTTT	CASSEGQNTEAFF